The 9 T cell receptor beta chains below were found in one sample sequenced in a study of control samples from healthy donors and cancer patients (dated by TCRdb to the early 2020s). The method behind the library was the immunoSEQ multiplex PCR assay. TCRdb retrieved this table from immuneACCESS and kept in-frame rearrangements only. Not all clones are present; in checked studies, unresolved V genes account for under half, and no reason is known for the remainder. Here the sample has 65,000 to 90,000 clones; 94% occur a single time. The top ten hold approximately 2.5% of the sample. Sequencing was carried out using blood. Receptors were obtained from a woman under 40 in good health.

The rearrangement joins TRBV7-9 to TRBJ1-5; TRBD1 aligns across 9 bases. Germline V gives CDR1 SEHNR, CDR2 FQNEAQ (reference sequence). The CDR3 has 15 amino acids. The V and J ends lost 5 bases and 3 bases, in that order; junction bases with no gene match: 5. The CDR3 region is CASSTGTGPNQPQHF. The CDR3 DNA is TGTGCCAGCAGCACCGGGACAGGGCCCAATCAGCCCCAGCATTTT.

The rearrangement uses TRBV11-2 and TRBJ2-2; D is unclear. The V end was cut by 2 bases, the J end by 2 bases, with 3 bases between. The germline CDR1 and CDR2 sequences are SGHAT and FQNNGV. The CDR3 spans 13 residues. In DNA, the CDR3 is TGTGCCAGCAGCTTAACTAACACCGGGGAGCTGTTTTTT. This codes for CASSLTNTGELFF.

The chain joins TRBV5-6 to TRBJ2-2, with D perhaps TRBD1 (5 bases). The CDR3 spans 14 residues. Trimming left V 4 bases short and J 7 bases short, with 14 bases between. In germline, CDR1 is SGHDT, CDR2 YYEEEE. The CDR3 protein is CASSPQGLGGELFF. The CDR3 DNA follows: TGTGCCAGCAGCCCTCAGGGCCTGGGCGGGGAGCTGTTTTTT.

V usage is TRBV7-6 and J usage is TRBJ1-1; TRBD1 matches at 8 bases. This CDR3 comprises 13 residues. The V gene end was trimmed by 5 bases and the J gene end by 5 bases; junction bases not matched to a gene: 4. Germline V gene sequence: CDR1 SGHVS, CDR2 FNYEAQ. The CDR3 here is CASSLTGVTEAFF. The CDR3 DNA sequence: TGTGCCAGCAGCCTGACAGGGGTAACTGAAGCTTTCTTT.

The rearrangement links TRBV24-1 to TRBJ1-1; 8 nucleotides align to TRBD1. The CDR3 totals 14 residues. Germline CDR1 reads KGHDR; CDR2 reads SFDVKD. J was trimmed by 4 bases and V by 9 bases; bases with no gene match: 9. In nucleotides, the CDR3 is TGTGCCACCTGCAGGGGGCTAGACAGCACTGAAGCTTTCTTT. It is translated as CATCRGLDSTEAFF.

This chain links TRBV3-1 (or the pseudogene TRBV3-2) with TRBJ2-7; a weak D match, TRBD2 (6 bases). Deletions cut 4 bases from V and 8 bases from J, with 15 bases between. Germline CDR1 reads LGHDT; CDR2 reads YNNKEL (reference sequence). The length of the CDR3 is 13 residues. CDR3 sequence: CASSLGLGGQQYV. In DNA, the CDR3 is TGTGCCAGCAGCCTGGGACTCGGAGGGCAGCAGTACGTC.

This clone was observed once. This sequence joins TRBV11-2 and TRBJ1-4; 10 bases agree with TRBD1. There are 16 residues in the CDR3. Looked up from germline, CDR1 is SGHAT and CDR2 is FQNNGV. V gave up 2 bases and J gave up 7 bases; unmatched junction bases: 7. The CDR3 sequence: CASSLSPRDRGEKLFF. CDR3 DNA sequence: TGTGCCAGCAGCTTATCCCCCCGGGACAGGGGTGAAAAACTGTTTTTT.

This chain connects TRBV14 to TRBJ2-5, with 10 bases lining up with TRBD2. CDR3 length equals 16 residues. The germline V gene has CDR1 SGHDN and CDR2 FVKESK. Trimming took 3 bases from V and 2 from J; bases not matched to a gene: 6. This chain's CDR3 is CASSHGASGGQETQYF. The CDR3 bases are TGTGCCAGCAGCCACGGGGCTAGCGGGGGACAAGAGACCCAGTACTTC. Together with reference TRBV14 and TRBJ2-5, the CDR3 gives the full variable domain: EAGVTQFPSHSVIEKGQTVTLRCDPISGHDNLYWYRRVMGKEIKFLLHFVKESKQDESGMPNNRFLAERTGGTYSTLKVQPAELEDSGVYFCASSHGASGGQETQYFGPGTRLLVL.

This clone was seen only once. The chain couples TRBV5-8 to TRBJ1-5; D gene uncertain. Trimming stripped 4 bases from V and 0 bases from J, with 17 bases between. There are 17 residues in the CDR3. CDR1 and CDR2 from the germline V gene are SGHTS and YDEGEE. Written as DNA, the CDR3 is TGTGCCAGCAGCCCGAACCTCCTTTCGAATAGCAATCAGCCCCAGCATTTT. Residues: CASSPNLLSNSNQPQHF.